The rows below give T cell receptor beta chains drawn from one sample of a study of blood T cell repertoires in COVID-19. Measured with immunoSEQ multiplex PCR; TCRdb has only the in-frame clones, and not every one. The table has 70,000 or so clones, 60% to 80% seen once. The sample comprised peripheral blood. These receptors all stem from a human donor in a cohort sampled during active COVID-19. Each CDR3 is given without its conserved first and last residue. Fields, in order: D gene, V gene, CDR3 protein. D genes are given only for firm matches.

d_gene: TRBD1
v_gene: TRBV5-5
CDR3aa: ASSLRGRNSVQY

d_gene: NA
v_gene: TRBV18
CDR3aa: ASSPQGPNTGELF

d_gene: NA
v_gene: TRBV4-1
CDR3aa: ASSQDRKQY

d_gene: TRBD2
v_gene: TRBV28
CDR3aa: ASSLRGGGALETQY

d_gene: NA
v_gene: TRBV3-1/TRBV3-2
CDR3aa: ASSLVLSEQF

d_gene: NA
v_gene: TRBV28
CDR3aa: ASSFGLDSNQPQH

d_gene: TRBD1
v_gene: TRBV11-2
CDR3aa: ASSWGTGAEAF

d_gene: TRBD1
v_gene: TRBV3-1/TRBV3-2
CDR3aa: ASSPGGEGPTEAF

d_gene: NA
v_gene: TRBV5-1
CDR3aa: AITRGNEQF

d_gene: NA
v_gene: TRBV27
CDR3aa: ASSFQSSPLH

d_gene: NA
v_gene: TRBV7-9
CDR3aa: ASSPSHEQY

d_gene: TRBD1
v_gene: TRBV2
CDR3aa: ASSRQGDTEAF